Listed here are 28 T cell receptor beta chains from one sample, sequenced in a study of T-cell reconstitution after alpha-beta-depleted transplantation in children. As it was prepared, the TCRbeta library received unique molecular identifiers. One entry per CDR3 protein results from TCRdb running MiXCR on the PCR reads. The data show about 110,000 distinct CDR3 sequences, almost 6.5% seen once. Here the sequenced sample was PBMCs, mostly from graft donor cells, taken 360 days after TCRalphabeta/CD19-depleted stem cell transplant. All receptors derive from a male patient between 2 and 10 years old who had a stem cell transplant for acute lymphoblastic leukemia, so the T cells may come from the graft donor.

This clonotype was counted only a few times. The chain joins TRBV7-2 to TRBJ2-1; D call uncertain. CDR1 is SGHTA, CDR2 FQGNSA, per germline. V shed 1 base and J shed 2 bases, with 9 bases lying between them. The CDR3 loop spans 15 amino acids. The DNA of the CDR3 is TGTGCCAGCAGCTTAGTATGGATACCCTACAATGAGCAGTTCTTC. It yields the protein CASSLVWIPYNEQFF.

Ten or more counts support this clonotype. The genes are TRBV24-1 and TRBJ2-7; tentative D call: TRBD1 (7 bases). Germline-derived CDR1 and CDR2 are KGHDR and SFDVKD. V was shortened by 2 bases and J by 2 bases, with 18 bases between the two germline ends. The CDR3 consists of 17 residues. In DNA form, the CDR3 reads TGTGCCACCAGTGATTCCCGACAGGGAGGAGCCCCCTACGAGCAGTACTTC. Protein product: CATSDSRQGGAPYEQYF.

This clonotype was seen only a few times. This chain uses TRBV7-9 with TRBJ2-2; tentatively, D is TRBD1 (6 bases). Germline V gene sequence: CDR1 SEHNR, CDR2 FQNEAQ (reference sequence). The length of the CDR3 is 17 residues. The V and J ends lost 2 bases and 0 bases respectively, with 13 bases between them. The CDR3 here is CASSLPRTVPNTGELFF. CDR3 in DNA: TGTGCCAGCAGCTTACCAAGGACAGTTCCGAACACCGGGGAGCTGTTTTTT.

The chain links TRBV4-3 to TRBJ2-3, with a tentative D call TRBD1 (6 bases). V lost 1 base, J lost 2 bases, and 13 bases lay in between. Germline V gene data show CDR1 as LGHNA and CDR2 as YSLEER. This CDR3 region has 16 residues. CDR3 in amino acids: CASSQVGALYTDTQYF. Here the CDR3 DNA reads TGCGCCAGCAGCCAAGTGGGGGCCCTATACACAGATACGCAGTATTTT.

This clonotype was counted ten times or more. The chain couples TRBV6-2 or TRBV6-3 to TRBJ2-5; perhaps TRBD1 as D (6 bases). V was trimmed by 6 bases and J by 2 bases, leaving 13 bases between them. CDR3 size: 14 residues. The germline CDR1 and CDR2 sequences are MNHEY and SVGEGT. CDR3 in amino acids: CASSPRQDQETQYF. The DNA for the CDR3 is TGTGCCAGCAGCCCACGACAGGATCAAGAGACCCAGTACTTC.

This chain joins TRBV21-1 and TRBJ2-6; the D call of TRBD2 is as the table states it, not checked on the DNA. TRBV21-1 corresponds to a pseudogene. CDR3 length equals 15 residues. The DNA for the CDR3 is TGTGCCGCCCCGGACCAGAAAACTGGGGCCAACGTCCTGACTTTC. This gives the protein CAAPDQKTGANVLTF.

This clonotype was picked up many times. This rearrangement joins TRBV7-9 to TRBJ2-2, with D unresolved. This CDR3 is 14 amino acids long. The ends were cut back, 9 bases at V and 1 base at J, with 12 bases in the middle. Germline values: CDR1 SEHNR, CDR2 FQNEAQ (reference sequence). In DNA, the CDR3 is TGTGCCAGTGCCGTCAGTATGAACACCGGGGAGCTGTTTTTT. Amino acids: CASAVSMNTGELFF.

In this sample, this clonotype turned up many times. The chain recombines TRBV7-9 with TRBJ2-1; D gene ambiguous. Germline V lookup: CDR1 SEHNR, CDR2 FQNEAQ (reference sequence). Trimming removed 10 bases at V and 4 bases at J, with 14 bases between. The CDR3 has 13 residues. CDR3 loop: CATSIPLYNEQFF. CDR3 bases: TGTGCCACCTCCATACCGCTTTACAATGAGCAGTTCTTC.

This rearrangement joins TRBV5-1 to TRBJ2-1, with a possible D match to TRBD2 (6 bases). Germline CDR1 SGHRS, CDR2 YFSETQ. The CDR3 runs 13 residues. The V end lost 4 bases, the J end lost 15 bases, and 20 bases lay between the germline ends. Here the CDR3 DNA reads TGCGCCAGCAGCCCACCCGGGGGTCTTTCCTGGTTCTTC. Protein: CASSPPGGLSWFF.

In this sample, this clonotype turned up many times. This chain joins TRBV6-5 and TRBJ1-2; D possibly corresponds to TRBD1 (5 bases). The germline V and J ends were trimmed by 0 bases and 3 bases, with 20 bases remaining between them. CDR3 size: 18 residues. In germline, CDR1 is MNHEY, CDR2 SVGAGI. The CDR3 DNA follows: TGTGCCAGCAGTTACTCGGGCAGGGATCTAACTGAAGACTATGGCTACACCTTC. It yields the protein CASSYSGRDLTEDYGYTF.

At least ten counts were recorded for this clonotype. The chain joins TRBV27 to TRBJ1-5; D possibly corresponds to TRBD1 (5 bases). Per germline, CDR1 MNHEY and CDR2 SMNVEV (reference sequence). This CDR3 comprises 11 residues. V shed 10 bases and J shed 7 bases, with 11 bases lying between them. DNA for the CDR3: TGTGCCACTGGGGGAGAACAGCCCCAGCATTTT. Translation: CATGGEQPQHF.

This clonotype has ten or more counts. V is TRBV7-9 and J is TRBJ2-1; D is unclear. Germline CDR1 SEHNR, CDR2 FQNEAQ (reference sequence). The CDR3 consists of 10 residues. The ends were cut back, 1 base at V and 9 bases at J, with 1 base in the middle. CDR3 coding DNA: TGTGCCAGCAGCTTAGGTGAGCAGTTCTTC. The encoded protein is CASSLGEQFF.

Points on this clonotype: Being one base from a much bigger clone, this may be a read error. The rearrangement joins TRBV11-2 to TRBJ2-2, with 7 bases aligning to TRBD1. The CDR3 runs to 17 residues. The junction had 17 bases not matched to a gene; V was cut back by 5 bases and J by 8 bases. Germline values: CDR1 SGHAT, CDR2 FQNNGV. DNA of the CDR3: TGTGCCAGCAGCGCGTGGCCAGGGGGAAGGCTTTGGGGGGAGCTGTTTTTT. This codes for CASSAWPGGRLWGELFF.

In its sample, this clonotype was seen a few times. The CDR3 region is CASIPLGRGNSPLHF. In DNA form, the CDR3 reads TGTGCCAGCATCCCCCTAGGAAGGGGGAATTCACCCCTCCACTTT. The V and J genes are TRBV28 and TRBJ1-6; perhaps TRBD1 as D (6 bases). Trimming took 7 bases from V and 7 from J, leaving 17 bases between them. Germline V gene data show CDR1 as MDHEN and CDR2 as SYDVKM. The CDR3 covers 15 residues. Based on the CDR3 plus reference TRBV28 and TRBJ1-6, the full variable domain is DVKVTQSSRYLVKRTGEKVFLECVQDMDHENMFWYRQDPGLGLRLIYFSYDVKMKEKGDIPEGYSVSREKKERFSLILESASTNQTSMYLCASIPLGRGNSPLHFGNGTRLTVT.

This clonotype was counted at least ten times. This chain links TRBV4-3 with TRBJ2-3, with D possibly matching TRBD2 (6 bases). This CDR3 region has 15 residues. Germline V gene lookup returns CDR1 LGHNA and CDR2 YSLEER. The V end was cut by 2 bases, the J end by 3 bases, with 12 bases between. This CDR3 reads CASSQPGDGTDTQYF. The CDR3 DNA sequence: TGCGCCAGCAGCCAACCGGGGGACGGGACAGATACGCAGTATTTT.

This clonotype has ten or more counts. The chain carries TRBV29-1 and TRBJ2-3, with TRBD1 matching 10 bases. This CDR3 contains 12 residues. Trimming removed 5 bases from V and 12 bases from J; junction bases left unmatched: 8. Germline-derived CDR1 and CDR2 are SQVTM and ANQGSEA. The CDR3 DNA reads TGCAGCGTTACCGGACAGGGGGGTAGTCAGTATTTT. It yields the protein CSVTGQGGSQYF.

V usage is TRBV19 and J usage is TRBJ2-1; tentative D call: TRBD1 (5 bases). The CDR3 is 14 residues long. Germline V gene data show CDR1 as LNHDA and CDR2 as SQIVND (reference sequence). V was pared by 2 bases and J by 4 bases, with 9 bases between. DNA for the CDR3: TGTGCCAGTAGTATACCGACAGAGTACAATGAGCAGTTCTTC. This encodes CASSIPTEYNEQFF.

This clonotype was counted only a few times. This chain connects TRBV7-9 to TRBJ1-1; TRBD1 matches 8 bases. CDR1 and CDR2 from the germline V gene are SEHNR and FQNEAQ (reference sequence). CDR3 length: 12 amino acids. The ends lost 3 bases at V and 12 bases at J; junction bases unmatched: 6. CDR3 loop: CASSFPGTGSFF. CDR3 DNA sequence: TGTGCCAGCAGCTTCCCCGGGACAGGATCTTTCTTT.

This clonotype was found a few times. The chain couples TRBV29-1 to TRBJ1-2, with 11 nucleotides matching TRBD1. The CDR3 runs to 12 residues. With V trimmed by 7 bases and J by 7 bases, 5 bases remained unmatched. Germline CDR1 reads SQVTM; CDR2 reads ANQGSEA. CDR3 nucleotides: TGCAGCGCCGGGGACAGGGGGTCTGGCTACACCTTC. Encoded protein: CSAGDRGSGYTF.

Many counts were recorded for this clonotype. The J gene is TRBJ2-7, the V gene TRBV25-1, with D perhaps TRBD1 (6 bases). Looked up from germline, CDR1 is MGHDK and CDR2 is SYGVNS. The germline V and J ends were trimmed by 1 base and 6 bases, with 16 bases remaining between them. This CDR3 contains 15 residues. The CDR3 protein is CASSEFAGDRCEQYF. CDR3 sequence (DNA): TGTGCCAGCAGTGAATTTGCAGGGGATAGGTGCGAGCAGTACTTC.

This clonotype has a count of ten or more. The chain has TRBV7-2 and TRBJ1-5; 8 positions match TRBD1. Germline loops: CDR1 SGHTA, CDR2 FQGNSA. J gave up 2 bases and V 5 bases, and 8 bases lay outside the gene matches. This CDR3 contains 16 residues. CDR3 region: CASSRSTGAGNQPQHF. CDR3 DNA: TGTGCCAGCAGCAGGTCGACAGGGGCGGGCAATCAGCCCCAGCATTTT.

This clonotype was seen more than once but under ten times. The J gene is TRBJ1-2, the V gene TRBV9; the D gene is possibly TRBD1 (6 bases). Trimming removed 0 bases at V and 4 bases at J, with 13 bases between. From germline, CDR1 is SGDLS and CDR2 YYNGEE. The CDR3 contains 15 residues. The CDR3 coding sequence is TGTGCCAGCAGCGTAGCTACAGGGTCAGGCTATGGCTACACCTTC. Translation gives CASSVATGSGYGYTF.

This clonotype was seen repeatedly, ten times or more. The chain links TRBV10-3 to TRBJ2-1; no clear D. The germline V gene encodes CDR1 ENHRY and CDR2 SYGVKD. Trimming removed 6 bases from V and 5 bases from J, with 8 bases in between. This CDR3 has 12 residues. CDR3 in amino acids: CAIRVADNEQFF. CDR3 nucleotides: TGTGCCATCAGGGTCGCAGACAATGAGCAGTTCTTC.

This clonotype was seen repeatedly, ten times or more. This chain's CDR3 is CASSQTSREQYF. In DNA form, the CDR3 reads TGTGCCAGCAGCCAAACCTCGAGGGAACAGTACTTC. The chain employs TRBV4-2 and TRBJ2-7; tentatively, D is TRBD2 (5 bases). The CDR3 totals 12 residues. In germline, CDR1 is LGHNA, CDR2 YNFKEQ. V lost 2 bases, J lost 10 bases, and 12 bases lay in between.

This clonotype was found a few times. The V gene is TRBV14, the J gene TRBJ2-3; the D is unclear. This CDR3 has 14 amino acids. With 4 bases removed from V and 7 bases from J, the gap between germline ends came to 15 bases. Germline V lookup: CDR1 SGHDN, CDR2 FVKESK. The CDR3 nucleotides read TGTGCCAGCAGCCTTCCCGGGCGAGCAAATACGCAGTATTTT. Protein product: CASSLPGRANTQYF.

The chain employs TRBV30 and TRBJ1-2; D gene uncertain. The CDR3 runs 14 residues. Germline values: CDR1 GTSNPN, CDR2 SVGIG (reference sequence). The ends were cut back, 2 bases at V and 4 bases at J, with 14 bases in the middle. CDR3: CAWSSALIFYGYTF. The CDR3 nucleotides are TGTGCCTGGAGTTCGGCCTTAATCTTCTATGGCTACACCTTC.

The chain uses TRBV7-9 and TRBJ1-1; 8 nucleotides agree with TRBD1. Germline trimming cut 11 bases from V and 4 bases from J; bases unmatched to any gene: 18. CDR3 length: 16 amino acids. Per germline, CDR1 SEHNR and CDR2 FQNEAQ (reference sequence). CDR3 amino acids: CAGGPRQGKGPTEAFF. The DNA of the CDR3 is TGTGCCGGCGGCCCCAGACAGGGGAAAGGGCCCACTGAAGCTTTCTTT.

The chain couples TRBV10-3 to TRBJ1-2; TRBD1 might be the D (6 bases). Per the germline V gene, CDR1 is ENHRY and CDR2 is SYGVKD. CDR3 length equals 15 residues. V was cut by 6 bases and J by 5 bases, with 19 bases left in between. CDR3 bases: TGTGCCATCAGCGGACAGAACCCCATCAAGTATGGCTACACCTTC. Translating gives CAISGQNPIKYGYTF.